This TCR beta chain was recovered during a study of OX40 agonist ivuxolimab in advanced cancers. Background for the entire study: Ivuxolimab was a fully human IgG2 agonistic monoclonal antibody targeting the costimulatory receptor OX40 (CD134). Peripheral TCRbeta sequencing was intended to test whether TCR sequence diversity was altered and clonal T-cell expansion was caused by ivuxolimab. Partial responses occurred in three dose-escalation patients: two with cutaneous melanoma and one with hepatocellular carcinoma. Among the roughly 50 dose-escalation patients, about 20 had hepatocellular carcinoma, 15 or so melanoma, 9 renal cell carcinoma and 9 head and neck cancer. Intravenous ivuxolimab was administered to patients every 2 weeks at six dose levels: 0.01, 0.1, 0.3, 1.5, 3 and 10 mg/kg. Prior anti-PD-1, anti-PD-L1 or anti-CTLA-4 therapy was permitted, and approximately 40% of dose-escalation patients had received checkpoint inhibitors. The paper reports the monotherapy dose-escalation portion (N = 52 patients) of the phase I ivuxolimab trial. In the dose-escalation cohort, approximately 82% of patients were male, and the mean age was approximately 55 years, with a range of about 23 to 90.

General conclusions and limits of the study: After ivuxolimab, expanded clones were on average more numerous among CD8+ T cells than among CD4+ T cells. Clonal expansion of both CD4+ and CD8+ blood T cells was observed from baseline to week 6 at doses 0.1 to 3.0 mg/kg. The antigen specificity of the peripheral T cells that underwent clonal expansion was not determined. Low levels of normalized T-cell clonal expansion were also shown by some nonresponding patients. In the 0.1-3.0 mg/kg groups, partial responders were among the patients with the lowest normalized peripheral clonal expansion, particularly in CD8+ T cells.

Concerning this clone itself: There is no known antigen for this receptor. One base away there is no much larger clone; base qualities are not given.

Trimming takes 5 bases from V and 2 bases from J, and the germline ends sit 13 bases apart. Including cysteine and phenylalanine, the CDR3 has 14 amino acids. The read is trimmed to its CDR3 DNA, 42 bases read in frame from base 1. Reading the germline V gene (reference sequence) gives CDR1 SEHNR and CDR2 FQNEAQ. To sequence the TCRbeta CDR3 region, genomic DNA was isolated from the sorted cells. The immunoSEQ Assay was used for sequencing of TCRbeta CDR3 regions. Not all clones reach the TCRdb copy of this immuneACCESS table, which keeps in-frame sequences only. Checked studies attribute under half of the gap to unresolved V genes and leave the rest unexplained. In all, the sample holds tens of thousands of clones, and 80% to 85% of those were seen once. Roughly 32% of the sample comes from the top ten. The trial excluded patients who had a history of autoimmune disease or were on systemic immunosuppression. Peripheral blood for TCR sequencing was collected from all dose cohorts at baseline, on cycle 4 day 1, and on cycle 7 day 1. The samples were taken from a phase I, first-in-human, multicenter, open-label dose-escalation trial of ivuxolimab. The trial enrolled adults with locally advanced or metastatic head and neck squamous cell, hepatocellular, melanoma or renal cell carcinoma. Before TCR sequencing, CD4+ and CD8+ T cells were separately sorted from peripheral blood.

The V gene is TRBV7-9 and the J gene is TRBJ2-7; a tentative D match to TRBD2 spans 6 bases. Source: CD4+ or CD8+ T cells sorted from blood, taken in a trial of the OX40 agonist ivuxolimab. This TCR came from an adult with an advanced solid tumor such as melanoma, head and neck, liver or kidney cancer. DNA sequence: TGTGCCAGCAGCAACCCGGGACTGCCCTACGAGCAGTACTTC. This sequence encodes CASSNPGLPYEQYF.